This entry lists 2 T cell receptor beta chains sequenced from one sample in a study of early T cells in non-severe SARS-CoV-2 infection. TCRdb analysed the 5' RACE reads with MiXCR anew, one entry per CDR3 protein. The sample records under 70,000 distinct CDR3 sequences, 14% to 15% being singletons. Sequenced here: whole blood, sampled at baseline. Every receptor here comes from an adult who was a healthcare worker with PCR-confirmed SARS-CoV-2 infection or an uninfected control (not recorded which).

This clonotype was seen repeatedly, ten times or more. CDR3 coding DNA: TGTGCCAGCAGCCTTACTACGAGTGGCACCGGGGAGCTGTTTTTT. Its translation: CASSLTTSGTGELFF. This chain links TRBV11-2 with TRBJ2-2; D not resolved. This CDR3 comprises 15 residues. Germline CDR1 and CDR2: SGHAT and FQNNGV. The V end lost 5 bases, the J end lost 4 bases, and 14 bases lay between the germline ends.

This clonotype came up a few times. The genes are TRBV6-1 and TRBJ2-5; D call uncertain. CDR3 length: 14 residues. Trimming stripped 1 base from V and 1 base from J, with 7 bases between. The germline gives CDR1 MNHNS, CDR2 SASEGT. The chain's CDR3 is CASSEGGSQETQYF. Written as DNA, the CDR3 is TGTGCCAGCAGTGAAGGAGGCAGCCAAGAGACCCAGTACTTC.